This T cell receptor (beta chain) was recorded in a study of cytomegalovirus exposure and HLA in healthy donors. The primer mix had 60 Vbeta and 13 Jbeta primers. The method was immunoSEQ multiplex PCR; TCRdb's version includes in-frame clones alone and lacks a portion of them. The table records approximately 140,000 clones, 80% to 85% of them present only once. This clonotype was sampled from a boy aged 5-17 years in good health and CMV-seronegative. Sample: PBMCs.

The CDR3 loop reads CASSPATGWDEQYF. Here the CDR3 DNA reads TGTGCCAGCAGCCCGGCGACAGGGTGGGACGAGCAGTACTTC. This sequence joins TRBV4-2 and TRBJ2-7, with 7 bases fitting TRBD1. Unmatched junction bases numbered 8, after V lost 4 bases and J lost 5 bases. The V gene's germline CDR1 is LGHNA and CDR2 YNFKEQ. This CDR3 comprises 14 residues.